These 21 T cell receptor beta chains originate from one sample sequenced in a study of regulatory T cells in long-lasting Graves disease. Noted time point: newly diagnosed GD, antithyroid drugs for less than 3 months. PBMCs provided the RNA from which the TCR library was made. Arm-PCR of CDR3 regions and iRepertoire HTBI primers were used to build TCR beta libraries. One entry per CDR3 protein, called by TCRdb with MiXCR from the multiplex PCR reads. The sample includes more than 400,000 distinct CDR3 sequences, about 16% of them seen just once. This sample was also put to use in a study of T cells in Graves' hyperthyroidism and ophthalmopathy.

The starting material was peripheral blood mononuclear cells (PBMCs), obtained at new diagnosis, from a patient treated with antithyroid drugs. The receptor source for this set is a woman between 25 and 40 years old with Graves disease.

This clonotype was observed at least ten times. This rearrangement joins TRBV12-3 or TRBV12-4 to TRBJ1-1, with D possibly being TRBD1 (5 bases). CDR3 length equals 12 residues. Trimming shortened V by 8 bases and J by 10 bases, and 17 bases separated the two germline ends. This chain's CDR3 is CASLPGQGLAFF. The CDR3 coding sequence is TGTGCCAGCTTACCCGGCCAGGGCTTAGCTTTCTTT.

The V and J genes are TRBV10-2 and TRBJ2-1; tentative D call: TRBD2 (5 bases). The CDR3 covers 12 residues. The V end was cut by 5 bases, the J end by 12 bases, with 14 bases between. The germline V gene has CDR1 WSHSY and CDR2 SAAADI. The CDR3: CASSNDVGGQFF. The CDR3 coding sequence is TGCGCCAGCAGTAACGATGTTGGAGGGCAGTTCTTC.

This clonotype was detected ten times or more. The chain employs TRBV3-1 and TRBJ2-5; 8 positions match TRBD2. Germline trimming cut 0 bases from V and 5 bases from J; bases unmatched to any gene: 5. The CDR3 spans 15 residues. Germline V gene sequence: CDR1 LGHDT, CDR2 YNNKEL (reference sequence). The CDR3 nucleotides are TGTGCCAGCAGCCAAGACTTAGCGGGAAAGGAGACCCAGTACTTC. It specifies CASSQDLAGKETQYF.

This clonotype was recorded at least ten times. The chain carries TRBV7-6 and TRBJ2-5; unclear D gene. Germline-derived CDR1 and CDR2 are SGHVS and FNYEAQ. CDR3 size: 14 residues. V lost 5 bases and J 5 bases, leaving 15 bases between the germline ends. DNA for the CDR3: TGTGCCAGCAGCCGTGGAACTATAGGGGAGACCCAGTACTTC. Translated: CASSRGTIGETQYF.

This clonotype was observed a few times. The gene calls are TRBV6-9 and TRBJ2-5; either TRBD1 or TRBD2 may supply D (5 bases each). CDR1 and CDR2 from the germline V gene are MNHGY and SVAAGI. The V end was cut by 3 bases, the J end by 0 bases, with 11 bases between. The CDR3 is made up of 15 amino acids. The CDR3 spells CASSYLGPHQETQYF. The DNA for the CDR3 is TGTGCCAGCAGTTACTTGGGACCGCACCAAGAGACCCAGTACTTC.

The rearrangement joins TRBV27 to TRBJ2-2; D ambiguous. Germline loops: CDR1 MNHEY, CDR2 SMNVEV (reference sequence). V was pared by 8 bases and J by 1 base, with 5 bases between. The CDR3 extends over 12 amino acids. The CDR3 reads CASGLNTGELFF. CDR3 sequence (DNA): TGTGCCAGCGGGTTGAACACCGGGGAGCTGTTTTTT.

The J gene is TRBJ2-1, the V gene TRBV28; D gene uncertain. V was clipped by 3 bases and J by 15 bases, with 15 bases between them. The CDR3 runs to 12 residues. Germline lookup yields CDR1 MDHEN and CDR2 SYDVKM. CDR3 bases: TGTGCCAGCAGTTTCTCTTCTGAGTCGTGGTTCTTC. Encoded protein: CASSFSSESWFF.

This clonotype was found once. A much larger clone differs by one base, so this may be a read error. The rearrangement uses TRBV28 and TRBJ2-1; D unclear. CDR1 and CDR2 from the germline V gene are MDHEN and SYDVKM. Trimming took 5 bases from V and 6 from J, leaving 8 bases between them. The CDR3 spans 12 residues. The CDR3 DNA reads TGTGCCAGCAGTGACTCCCGCAATGAGCAGTTCTTC. Translation: CASSDSRNEQFF.

This sequence joins TRBV11-2 and TRBJ2-7; 8 bases match TRBD2. The CDR3 extends over 15 amino acids. J was trimmed by 2 bases and V by 3 bases; bases with no gene match: 6. Per the germline V gene, CDR1 is SGHAT and CDR2 is FQNNGV. The CDR3 sequence: CASSLARAGAYEQYF. As DNA, the CDR3 is TGTGCCAGCAGCTTGGCTAGAGCGGGAGCCTACGAGCAGTACTTC.

The J gene is TRBJ1-6, the V gene TRBV28; a weak D match, TRBD1 (6 bases). Deletions cut 3 bases from V and 9 bases from J, with 12 bases between. CDR3 length equals 14 residues. The germline V gene encodes CDR1 MDHEN and CDR2 SYDVKM. This CDR3 is CASSFPRTVSPLHF. Written as DNA, the CDR3 is TGTGCCAGCAGTTTCCCCCGGACAGTTTCACCCCTCCACTTT.

The chain combines TRBV14 with TRBJ2-7, with D possibly TRBD2 on 6 matching bases. This CDR3 spans 14 amino acids. V was clipped by 1 base and J by 3 bases, with 10 bases between them. Germline V gene data show CDR1 as SGHDN and CDR2 as FVKESK. The CDR3 nucleotides read TGTGCCAGCAGCCAAGGACTCGGGGGCTACGAGCAGTACTTC. This gives the protein CASSQGLGGYEQYF.

This chain links TRBV6-1 with TRBJ1-6, with D maybe TRBD1 (5 bases). The CDR3 spans 15 residues. V was trimmed by 8 bases and J by 7 bases, leaving 18 bases between them. The germline gives CDR1 MNHNS, CDR2 SASEGT. The CDR3 bases are TGTGCCAGCTATGGGCTATACAGGCACAATTCACCCCTCCACTTT. This encodes CASYGLYRHNSPLHF.

The V and J genes are TRBV29-1 and TRBJ2-7; no clear D. The length of the CDR3 is 13 residues. Deletions cut 0 bases from V and 3 bases from J, with 9 bases between. Per the germline V gene, CDR1 is SQVTM and CDR2 is ANQGSEA. The CDR3 reads CSVEDRAGYEQYF. DNA for the CDR3: TGCAGCGTTGAAGATAGGGCAGGCTACGAGCAGTACTTC.

This clonotype came up many times. V is TRBV11-2 and J is TRBJ2-1, with 11 bases that match TRBD1. The CDR3 consists of 16 residues. Germline assignment: CDR1 SGHAT and CDR2 FQNNGV. Germline trimming cut 5 bases from V and 6 bases from J; bases unmatched to any gene: 9. The CDR3 here is CASSPTGQGAGNEQFF. The CDR3 DNA is TGTGCCAGCAGCCCAACCGGACAGGGGGCAGGCAATGAGCAGTTCTTC.

The gene calls are TRBV9 and TRBJ1-1; D is possibly TRBD1 (6 bases). Trimming removed 4 bases at V and 4 bases at J, with 14 bases between. The CDR3 runs 14 residues. The germline V gene has CDR1 SGDLS and CDR2 YYNGEE. The CDR3 is CASSFSAGATEAFF. The CDR3 nucleotides read TGTGCCAGCAGCTTTAGCGCAGGGGCCACTGAAGCTTTCTTT.

This clonotype showed up many times. At one end, the junction sequence differs from germline, possibly due to a read error. The chain employs TRBV5-1 and TRBJ2-3, with D unclear. This CDR3 has 13 residues. Germline CDR1 and CDR2: SGHRS and YFSETQ. CDR3 coding DNA: TGTGCCAGCAGCTTAATGGACACAGATACGCAGTATTTT. Amino acid sequence: CASSLMDTDTQYF.

This clonotype was counted many times. V gene TRBV11-2 combines with J gene TRBJ1-2, with 7 bases identical to TRBD1. Germline V lookup: CDR1 SGHAT, CDR2 FQNNGV. The CDR3 is 15 residues long. V dropped 4 bases and J dropped 0; count of bases not matched to a gene: 5. CDR3 in amino acids: CASSSTGTANYGYTF. The DNA for the CDR3 is TGTGCCAGCAGCTCGACCGGGACAGCTAACTATGGCTACACCTTC.

This rearrangement joins TRBV6-1 to TRBJ2-2; no reliable D call. In germline, CDR1 is MNHNS, CDR2 SASEGT. Trimming took 8 bases from V and 8 from J, leaving 15 bases between them. This CDR3 is built from 13 residues. The CDR3 here is CASEIVRSGELFF. In DNA, the CDR3 is TGTGCCAGCGAAATAGTCAGGTCTGGGGAGCTGTTTTTT.

As for this clonotype: Only one base separates this from a far larger clonotype, so it likely reflects a read error. This chain links TRBV11-1 with TRBJ2-3, with D tentatively TRBD1 or TRBD2 (5 bases each). The CDR3 covers 16 residues. From germline, CDR1 is SGHAT and CDR2 FQDESV (reference sequence). In nucleotides, the CDR3 is TGTGCCGGCAGCTCAAGGGCACTAGGGGCTCCAGATACGCAGTATTTT. This sequence encodes CAGSSRALGAPDTQYF.

Worth noting for this clonotype: One end of the junction fails to match germline, which may point to a read error. The chain recombines TRBV5-1 with TRBJ2-7; D gene unclear. Looked up from germline, CDR1 is SGHRS and CDR2 is YFSETQ. CDR3 length: 13 amino acids. The CDR3 region has the DNA TGCGCCAGCAGCCCGGGTGGCTCCTACGGGCAGTACTTC. Translating it yields CASSPGGSYGQYF. Looking up the rest from reference TRBV5-1 and TRBJ2-7 gives the full variable domain: KAGVTQTPRYLIKTRGQQVTLSCSPISGHRSVSWYQQTPGQGLQFLFEYFSETQRNKGNFPGRFSGRQFSNSRSEMNVSTLELGDSALYLCASSPGGSYGQYFGPGTRLTVT.

This clonotype was counted between two and nine times. The gene calls are TRBV4-3 and TRBJ2-3, with D perhaps TRBD2 (6 bases). Trimming left V 8 bases short and J 2 bases short, with 11 bases between. This CDR3 spans 13 amino acids. Germline V gives CDR1 LGHNA, CDR2 YSLEER. The CDR3 DNA is TGCGCCAGCCGGGACTTCAACACAGATACGCAGTATTTT. It encodes CASRDFNTDTQYF.